The clone carrying this T cell receptor beta chain was observed at least ten times. Its antigen is as yet unknown. The sample is drawn from a study of CD8 T cells in ankylosing spondylitis. This CDR3 is 15 amino acids long. J gave up 2 bases and V 6 bases, and 7 bases lay outside the gene matches. Libraries of TCR beta came from quantitative 5'-RACE with molecular barcodes. TCRdb ran MiXCR on the 5' RACE reads and lists one entry per CDR3 protein. The table has some 220,000 distinct CDR3 sequences, 8% to 9% seen once; the top ten hold around 4.8%. General study findings and limits: A TCR beta motif made of under 10 highly homologous variants seemed typical of ankylosing spondylitis blood. A number of the motif variants had already been described in reactive arthritis synovial fluid and blood.

What was sequenced was blood, either unsorted or a sorted T cell fraction (not recorded which). The V gene is TRBV12-3 or TRBV12-4, the J gene TRBJ2-7; 10 bases map to TRBD2. This clonotype originated in a female donor with ankylosing spondylitis or in good health (not recorded which). CDR3 region: CASRSTSGDPYEQYF. The CDR3 nucleotides read TGTGCCAGCAGATCTACTAGCGGGGATCCCTACGAGCAGTACTTC.